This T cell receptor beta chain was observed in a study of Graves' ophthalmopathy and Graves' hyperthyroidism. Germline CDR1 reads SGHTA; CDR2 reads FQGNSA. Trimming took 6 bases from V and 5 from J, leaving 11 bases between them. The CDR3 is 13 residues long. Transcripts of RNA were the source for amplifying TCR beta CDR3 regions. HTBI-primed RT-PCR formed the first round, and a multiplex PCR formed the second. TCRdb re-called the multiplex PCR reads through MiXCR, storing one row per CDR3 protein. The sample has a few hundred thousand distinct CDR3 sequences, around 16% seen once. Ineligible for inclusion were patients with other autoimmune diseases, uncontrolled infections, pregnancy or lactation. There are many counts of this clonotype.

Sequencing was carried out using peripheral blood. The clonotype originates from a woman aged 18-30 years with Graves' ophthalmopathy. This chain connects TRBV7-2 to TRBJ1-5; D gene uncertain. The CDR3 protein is CASSFRRDQPQHF. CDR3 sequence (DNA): TGTGCCAGCAGTTTTCGGAGAGATCAGCCCCAGCATTTT. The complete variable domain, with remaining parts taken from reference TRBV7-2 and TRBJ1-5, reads GAGVSQSPSNKVTEKGKDVELRCDPISGHTALYWYRQSLGQGLEFLIYFQGNSAPDKSGLPSDRFSAERTGGSVSTLTIQRTQQEDSAVYLCASSFRRDQPQHFGDGTRLSIL.